This TCR beta chain was recorded in a study of cytotoxic CD8 clonotypes in ibrutinib-treated CLL. This clone was picked up a small number of times. The CDR3 runs to 19 residues. V gave up 5 bases and J gave up 0 bases; unmatched junction bases: 10. Germline V gene data show CDR1 as MDHEN and CDR2 as SYDVKM. Assay used: immunoSEQ multiplex PCR; TCRdb lists only in-frame clones, some missing. The table includes around 30,000 clones, approximately 54% detected once. The clonotype comes from a human donor with chronic lymphocytic leukemia. This material consisted of PBMCs, taken before ibrutinib treatment. The chain couples TRBV28 to TRBJ2-7; 16 nucleotides align to TRBD2. CDR3 sequence reads: CASSPRPGTSGRASYEQYF. The DNA for the CDR3 is TGTGCCAGCAGTCCCCGACCAGGGACTAGCGGGAGGGCCTCCTACGAGCAGTACTTC.